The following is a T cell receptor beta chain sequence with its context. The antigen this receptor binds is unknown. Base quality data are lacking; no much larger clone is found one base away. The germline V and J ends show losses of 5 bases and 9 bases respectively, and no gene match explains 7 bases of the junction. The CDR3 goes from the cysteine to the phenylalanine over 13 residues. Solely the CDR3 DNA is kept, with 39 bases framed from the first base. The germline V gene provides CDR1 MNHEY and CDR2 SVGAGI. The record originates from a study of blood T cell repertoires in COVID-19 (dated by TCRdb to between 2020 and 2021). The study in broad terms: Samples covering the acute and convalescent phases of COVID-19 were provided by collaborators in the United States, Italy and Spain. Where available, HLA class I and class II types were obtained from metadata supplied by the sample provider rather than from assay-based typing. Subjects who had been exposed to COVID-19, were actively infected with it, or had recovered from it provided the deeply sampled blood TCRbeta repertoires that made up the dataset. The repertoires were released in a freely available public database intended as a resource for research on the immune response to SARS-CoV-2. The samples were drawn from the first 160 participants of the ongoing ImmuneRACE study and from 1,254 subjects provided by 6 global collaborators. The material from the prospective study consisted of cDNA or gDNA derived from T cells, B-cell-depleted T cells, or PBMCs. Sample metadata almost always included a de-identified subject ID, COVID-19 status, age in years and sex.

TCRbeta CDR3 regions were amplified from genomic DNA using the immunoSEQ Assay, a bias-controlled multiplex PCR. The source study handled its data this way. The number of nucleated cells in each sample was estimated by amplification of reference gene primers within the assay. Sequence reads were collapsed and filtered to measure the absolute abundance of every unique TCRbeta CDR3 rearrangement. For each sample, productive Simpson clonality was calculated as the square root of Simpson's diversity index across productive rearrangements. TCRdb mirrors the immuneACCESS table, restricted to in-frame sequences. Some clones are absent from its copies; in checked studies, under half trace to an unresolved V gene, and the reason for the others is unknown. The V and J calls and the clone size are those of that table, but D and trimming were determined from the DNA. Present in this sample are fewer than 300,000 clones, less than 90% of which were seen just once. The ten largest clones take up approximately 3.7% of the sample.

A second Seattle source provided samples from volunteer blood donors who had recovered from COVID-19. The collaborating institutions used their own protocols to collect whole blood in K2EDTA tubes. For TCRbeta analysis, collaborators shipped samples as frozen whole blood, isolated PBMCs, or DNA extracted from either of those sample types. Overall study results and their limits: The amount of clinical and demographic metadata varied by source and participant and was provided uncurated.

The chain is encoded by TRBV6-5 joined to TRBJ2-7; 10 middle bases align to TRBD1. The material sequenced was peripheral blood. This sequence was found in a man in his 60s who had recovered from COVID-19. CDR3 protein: CASSPDRGLGQYF. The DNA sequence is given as TGTGCCAGCAGTCCCGACAGGGGGCTTGGGCAGTACTTC.